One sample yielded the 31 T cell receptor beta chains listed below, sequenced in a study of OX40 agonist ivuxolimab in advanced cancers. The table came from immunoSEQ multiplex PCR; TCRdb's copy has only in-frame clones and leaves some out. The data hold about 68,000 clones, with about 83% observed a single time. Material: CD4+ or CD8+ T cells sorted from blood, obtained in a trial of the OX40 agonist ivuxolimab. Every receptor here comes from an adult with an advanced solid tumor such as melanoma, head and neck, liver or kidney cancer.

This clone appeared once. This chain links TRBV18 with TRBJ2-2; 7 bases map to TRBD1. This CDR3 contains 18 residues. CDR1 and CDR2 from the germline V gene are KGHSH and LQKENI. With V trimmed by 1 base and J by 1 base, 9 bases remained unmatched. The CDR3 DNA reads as TGTGCCAGCTCACCACAGGCCCCGGGACAGAAGAACACCGGGGAGCTGTTTTTT. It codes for CASSPQAPGQKNTGELFF. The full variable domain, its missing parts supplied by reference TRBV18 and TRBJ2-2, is NAGVMQNPRHLVRRRGQEARLRCSPMKGHSHVYWYRQLPEEGLKFMVYLQKENIIDESGMPKERFSAEFPKEGPSILRIQQVVRGDSAAYFCASSPQAPGQKNTGELFFGEGSRLTVL.

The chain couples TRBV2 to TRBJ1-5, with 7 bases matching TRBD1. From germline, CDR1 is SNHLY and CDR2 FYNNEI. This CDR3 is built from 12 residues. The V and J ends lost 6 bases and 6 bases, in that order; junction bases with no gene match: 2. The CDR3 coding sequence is TGTGCCAGCAGCGACAGGGCTCAGCCCCAGCATTTT. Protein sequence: CASSDRAQPQHF.

The CDR3 sequence is CASSWDRVTDTQYF. DNA of the CDR3: TGTGCCAGCAGTTGGGACAGGGTCACAGATACGCAGTATTTT. The gene calls are TRBV6-5 and TRBJ2-3; TRBD1 matches 9 bases. With 4 bases clipped from V and 2 bases from J, the junction kept 1 base outside the gene matches. The CDR3 has 14 amino acids. Germline V gives CDR1 MNHEY, CDR2 SVGAGI.

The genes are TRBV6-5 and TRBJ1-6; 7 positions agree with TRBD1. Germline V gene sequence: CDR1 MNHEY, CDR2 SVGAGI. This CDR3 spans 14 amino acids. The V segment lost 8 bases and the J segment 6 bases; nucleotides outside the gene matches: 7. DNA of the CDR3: TGTGCCAGCGGCCCGGACAGGATTAATTCACCCCTCCACTTT. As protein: CASGPDRINSPLHF.

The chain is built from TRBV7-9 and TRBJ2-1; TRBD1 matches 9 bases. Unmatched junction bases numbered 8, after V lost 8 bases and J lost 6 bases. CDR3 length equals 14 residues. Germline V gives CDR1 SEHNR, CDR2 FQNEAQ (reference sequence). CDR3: CASSGTGSVNEQFF. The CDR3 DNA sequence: TGTGCCAGCTCCGGGACAGGGTCGGTCAATGAGCAGTTCTTC.

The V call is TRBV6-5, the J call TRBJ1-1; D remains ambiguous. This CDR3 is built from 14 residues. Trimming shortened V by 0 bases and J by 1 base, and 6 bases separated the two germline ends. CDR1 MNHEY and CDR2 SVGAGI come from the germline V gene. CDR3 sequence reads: CASSYSLANTEAFF. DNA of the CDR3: TGTGCCAGCAGTTACTCCCTGGCGAACACTGAAGCTTTCTTT.

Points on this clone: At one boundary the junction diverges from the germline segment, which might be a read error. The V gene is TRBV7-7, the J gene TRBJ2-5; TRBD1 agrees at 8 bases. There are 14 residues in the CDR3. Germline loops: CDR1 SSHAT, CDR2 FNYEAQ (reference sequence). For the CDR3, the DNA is TGTGCTAGCAGCTTAGACAGGGGCGAAGAGACCCAGTACTTC. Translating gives CASSLDRGEETQYF.

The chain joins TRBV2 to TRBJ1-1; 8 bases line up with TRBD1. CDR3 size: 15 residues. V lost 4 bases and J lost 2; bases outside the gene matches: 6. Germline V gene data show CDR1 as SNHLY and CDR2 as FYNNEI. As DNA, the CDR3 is TGTGCCAGCAGTGGACAGGGGAGCGGAAACACTGAAGCTTTCTTT. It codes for CASSGQGSGNTEAFF.

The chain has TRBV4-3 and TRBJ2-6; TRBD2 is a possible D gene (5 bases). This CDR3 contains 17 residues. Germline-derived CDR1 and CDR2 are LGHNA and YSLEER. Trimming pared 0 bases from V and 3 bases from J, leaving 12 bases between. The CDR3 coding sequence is TGCGCCAGCAGCCAAGATTCTTTAGGGAGTGGGGCCAACGTCCTGACTTTC. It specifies CASSQDSLGSGANVLTF.

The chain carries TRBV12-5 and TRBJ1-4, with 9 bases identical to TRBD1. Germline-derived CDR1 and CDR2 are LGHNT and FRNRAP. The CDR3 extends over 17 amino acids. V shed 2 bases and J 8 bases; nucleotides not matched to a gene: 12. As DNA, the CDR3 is TGTGCTAGTGGTTTGCTACGGCCACAGGGGGCCGGCGAAAAACTGTTTTTT. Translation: CASGLLRPQGAGEKLFF.

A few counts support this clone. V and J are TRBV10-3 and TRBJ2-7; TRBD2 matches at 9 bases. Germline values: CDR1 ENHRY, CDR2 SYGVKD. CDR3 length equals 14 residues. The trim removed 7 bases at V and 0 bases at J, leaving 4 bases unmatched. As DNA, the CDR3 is TGTGCCATCAAGACTAGCGGTAGCTCCTACGAGCAGTACTTC. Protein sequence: CAIKTSGSSYEQYF.

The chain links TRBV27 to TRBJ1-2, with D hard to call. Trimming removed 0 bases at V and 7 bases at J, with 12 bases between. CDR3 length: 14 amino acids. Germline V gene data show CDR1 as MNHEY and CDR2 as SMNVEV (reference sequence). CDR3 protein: CASSLSQLSRGYTF. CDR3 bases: TGTGCCAGCAGTTTATCCCAGCTTAGTCGTGGCTACACCTTC.

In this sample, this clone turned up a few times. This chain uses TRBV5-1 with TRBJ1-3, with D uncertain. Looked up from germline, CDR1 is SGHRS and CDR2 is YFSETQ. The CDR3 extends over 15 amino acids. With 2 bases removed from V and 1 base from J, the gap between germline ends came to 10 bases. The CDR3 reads CASSLGWNSGNTIYF. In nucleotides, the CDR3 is TGCGCCAGCAGCTTAGGTTGGAATTCTGGAAACACCATATATTTT.

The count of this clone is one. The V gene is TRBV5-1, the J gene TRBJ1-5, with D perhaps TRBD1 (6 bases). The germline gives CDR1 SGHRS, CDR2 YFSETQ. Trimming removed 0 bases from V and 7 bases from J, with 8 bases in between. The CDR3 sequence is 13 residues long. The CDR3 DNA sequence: TGCGCCAGCAGCTTGGCCGGACAGCAGCCCCAGCATTTT. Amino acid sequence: CASSLAGQQPQHF.

CDR3 in DNA: TGTGCCAGCAGCGGGGCCGGGATGGGTGGCACTGAAGCTTTCTTT. Residues: CASSGAGMGGTEAFF. The rearrangement links TRBV9 to TRBJ1-1; D is uncertain. CDR1 SGDLS and CDR2 YYNGEE come from the germline V gene. Trimming took off 3 bases at V and 4 bases at J, with 16 bases between the two ends. The CDR3 is 15 amino acids. Combining the CDR3 with reference TRBV9 and TRBJ1-1 gives the whole variable domain DSGVTQTPKHLITATGQRVTLRCSPRSGDLSVYWYQQSLDQGLQFLIQYYNGEERAKGNILERFSAQQFPDLHSELNLSSLELGDSALYFCASSGAGMGGTEAFFGQGTRLTVV.

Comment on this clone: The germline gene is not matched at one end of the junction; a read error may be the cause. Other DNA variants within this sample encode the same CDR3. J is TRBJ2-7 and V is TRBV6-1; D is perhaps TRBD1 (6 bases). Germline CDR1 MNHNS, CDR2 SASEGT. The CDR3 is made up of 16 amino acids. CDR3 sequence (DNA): TGTGCCAGTAGTGAAGCGCTTCGGCAGGGGCGGTACGAGCAGTACTTC. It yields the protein CASSEALRQGRYEQYF.

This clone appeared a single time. The CDR3 coding sequence is TGTGCCAGCAGCTTAGAGTTCCAGGGCAATCAGCCCCAGCATTTT. Translation: CASSLEFQGNQPQHF. The rearrangement links TRBV7-8 to TRBJ1-5; D remains unclear. The germline V gene encodes CDR1 SGHVS and CDR2 FQNEAQ. Trimming took off 1 base at V and 2 bases at J, with 9 bases between the two ends. The CDR3 spans 15 residues.

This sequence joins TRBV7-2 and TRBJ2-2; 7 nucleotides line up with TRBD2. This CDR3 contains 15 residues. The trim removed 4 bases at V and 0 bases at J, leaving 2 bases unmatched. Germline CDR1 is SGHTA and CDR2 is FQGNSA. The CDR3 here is CASSSGGTNTGELFF. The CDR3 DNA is TGTGCCAGCAGCTCGGGGGGTACGAACACCGGGGAGCTGTTTTTT.

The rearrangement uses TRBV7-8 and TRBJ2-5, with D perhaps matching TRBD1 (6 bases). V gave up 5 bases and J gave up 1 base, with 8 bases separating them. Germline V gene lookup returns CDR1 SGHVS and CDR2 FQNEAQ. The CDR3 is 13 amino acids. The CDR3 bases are TGTGCCAGCAGCACAGGGATCCAAGAGACCCAGTACTTC. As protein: CASSTGIQETQYF.

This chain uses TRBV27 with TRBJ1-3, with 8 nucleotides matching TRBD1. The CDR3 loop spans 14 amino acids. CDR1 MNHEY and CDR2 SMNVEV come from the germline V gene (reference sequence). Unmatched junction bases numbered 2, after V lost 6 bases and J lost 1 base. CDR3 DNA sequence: TGTGCCAGCAGAAACAGGGGGTCTGGAAACACCATATATTTT. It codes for CASRNRGSGNTIYF.

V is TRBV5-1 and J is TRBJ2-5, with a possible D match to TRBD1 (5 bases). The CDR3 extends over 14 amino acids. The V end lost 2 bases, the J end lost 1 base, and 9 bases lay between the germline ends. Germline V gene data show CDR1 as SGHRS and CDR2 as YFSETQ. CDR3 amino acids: CASSFQGVQETQYF. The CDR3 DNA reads TGCGCCAGCAGCTTTCAAGGGGTCCAAGAGACCCAGTACTTC.

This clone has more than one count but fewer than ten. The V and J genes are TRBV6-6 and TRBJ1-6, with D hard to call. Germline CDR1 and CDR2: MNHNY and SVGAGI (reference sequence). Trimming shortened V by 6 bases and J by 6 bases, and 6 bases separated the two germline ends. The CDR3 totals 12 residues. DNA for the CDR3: TGTGCCAGCAGAGAACCTAATTCACCCCTCCACTTT. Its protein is CASREPNSPLHF.

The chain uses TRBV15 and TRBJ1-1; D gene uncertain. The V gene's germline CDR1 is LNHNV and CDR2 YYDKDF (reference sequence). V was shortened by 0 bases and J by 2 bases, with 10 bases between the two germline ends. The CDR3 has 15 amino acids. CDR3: CATSRDRQENTEAFF. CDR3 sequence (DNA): TGTGCCACCAGCAGAGATCGTCAGGAAAACACTGAAGCTTTCTTT.

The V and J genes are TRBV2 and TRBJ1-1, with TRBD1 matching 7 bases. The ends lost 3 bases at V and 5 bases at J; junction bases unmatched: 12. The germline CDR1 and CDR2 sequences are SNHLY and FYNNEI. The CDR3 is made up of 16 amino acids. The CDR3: CASSDGWGRGPTEAFF. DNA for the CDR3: TGTGCCAGCAGTGACGGCTGGGGGAGGGGGCCTACTGAAGCTTTCTTT.

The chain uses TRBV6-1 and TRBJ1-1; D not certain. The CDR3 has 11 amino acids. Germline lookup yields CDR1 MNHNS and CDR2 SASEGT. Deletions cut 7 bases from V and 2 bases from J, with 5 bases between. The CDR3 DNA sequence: TGTGCCAGCACCCTTAACACTGAAGCTTTCTTT. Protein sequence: CASTLNTEAFF.

The CDR3 sequence is CASSYGGTQETQYF. In DNA, the CDR3 is TGTGCCAGCAGTTACGGGGGAACCCAAGAGACCCAGTACTTC. The V and J genes are TRBV6-5 and TRBJ2-5, with D tentatively TRBD1 or TRBD2 (5 bases each). The germline V gene encodes CDR1 MNHEY and CDR2 SVGAGI. The V end lost 2 bases, the J end lost 1 base, and 8 bases lay between the germline ends. The CDR3 extends over 14 amino acids.

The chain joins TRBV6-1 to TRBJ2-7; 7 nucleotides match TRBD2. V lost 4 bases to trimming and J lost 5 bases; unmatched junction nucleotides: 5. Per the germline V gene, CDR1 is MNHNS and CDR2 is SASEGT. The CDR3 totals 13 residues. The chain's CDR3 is CASSVRRGDEQYF. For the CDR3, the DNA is TGTGCCAGCAGTGTCCGACGGGGGGACGAGCAGTACTTC.

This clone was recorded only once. This CDR3 is CATRRLAGDLQETQYF. The CDR3, as DNA: TGCGCCACCCGGCGACTAGCGGGGGATCTCCAAGAGACCCAGTACTTC. The J gene is TRBJ2-5, the V gene TRBV5-1, with 12 bases matching TRBD2. The CDR3 is 16 residues long. Germline CDR1 SGHRS, CDR2 YFSETQ. V shed 9 bases and J 1 base; nucleotides not matched to a gene: 10. Full variable domain (outside the CDR3, taken from reference TRBV5-1 and TRBJ2-5): KAGVTQTPRYLIKTRGQQVTLSCSPISGHRSVSWYQQTPGQGLQFLFEYFSETQRNKGNFPGRFSGRQFSNSRSEMNVSTLELGDSALYLCATRRLAGDLQETQYFGPGTRLLVL.

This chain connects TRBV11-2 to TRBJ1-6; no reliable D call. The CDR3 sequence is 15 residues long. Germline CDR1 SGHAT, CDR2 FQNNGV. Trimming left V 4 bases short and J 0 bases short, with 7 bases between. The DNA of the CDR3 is TGTGCCAGCAGCTGGATAAGCTCCTATAATTCACCCCTCCACTTT. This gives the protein CASSWISSYNSPLHF.

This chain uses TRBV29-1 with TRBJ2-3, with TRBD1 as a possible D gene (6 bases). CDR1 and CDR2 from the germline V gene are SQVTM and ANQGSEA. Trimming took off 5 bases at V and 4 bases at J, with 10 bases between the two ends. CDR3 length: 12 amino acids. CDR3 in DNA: TGCAGCGTTACAGGGCCCCCAGATACGCAGTATTTT. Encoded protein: CSVTGPPDTQYF.

The CDR3 sequence: CASSEDTGAGSYNEQFF. The CDR3 nucleotides are TGTGCCAGCAGTGAAGATACGGGGGCGGGCTCCTACAATGAGCAGTTCTTC. This chain connects TRBV2 to TRBJ2-1; TRBD1 or TRBD2 may be the D gene (6 bases each). V was shortened by 1 base and J by 0 bases, with 13 bases between the two germline ends. CDR3 length equals 17 residues. CDR1 and CDR2 (germline): SNHLY, FYNNEI.